This TCR beta chain was identified in a study of cytomegalovirus exposure and HLA in healthy donors. For the study at large: The 100 million to 140 million unique TCR beta sequences, from roughly 170 million T cells, were found by an earlier analysis. Study-wide findings and caveats: Per a prior analysis, the majority of TCR beta V segments were productive roughly 87% or roughly 30% of the time. Later on, an analysis tied over 15,000 TCR beta sequences to HLA alleles at 0.05 false discovery rate. Across HLA loci, a later analysis found differing TCR association rates, with DRB1 most and HLA-C fewest.

The sample holds a few counts of this clone. No antigen is known for it. Primers included in the PCR were 60 Vbeta and 13 Jbeta primers. Assay: immunoSEQ multiplex PCR; the TCRdb copy retains only in-frame clones and omits some. Of almost 200,000 clones in the sample, roughly 85% were seen once. There are 15 residues in the CDR3. The junction had 8 bases not matched to a gene; V was cut back by 5 bases and J by 4 bases. CDR1 and CDR2 from the germline V gene are MNHEY and SVGAGI. The sequence derives from a woman aged 30 to 39 in good health and CMV-seropositive. Sequencing was done on a sample of PBMCs. The rearrangement joins TRBV6-5 to TRBJ2-1; 7 nucleotides match TRBD2. In nucleotides, the CDR3 is TGTGCCAGCAGTCCCCCAGCGGGGCAATACAATGAGCAGTTCTTC. It codes for CASSPPAGQYNEQFF.